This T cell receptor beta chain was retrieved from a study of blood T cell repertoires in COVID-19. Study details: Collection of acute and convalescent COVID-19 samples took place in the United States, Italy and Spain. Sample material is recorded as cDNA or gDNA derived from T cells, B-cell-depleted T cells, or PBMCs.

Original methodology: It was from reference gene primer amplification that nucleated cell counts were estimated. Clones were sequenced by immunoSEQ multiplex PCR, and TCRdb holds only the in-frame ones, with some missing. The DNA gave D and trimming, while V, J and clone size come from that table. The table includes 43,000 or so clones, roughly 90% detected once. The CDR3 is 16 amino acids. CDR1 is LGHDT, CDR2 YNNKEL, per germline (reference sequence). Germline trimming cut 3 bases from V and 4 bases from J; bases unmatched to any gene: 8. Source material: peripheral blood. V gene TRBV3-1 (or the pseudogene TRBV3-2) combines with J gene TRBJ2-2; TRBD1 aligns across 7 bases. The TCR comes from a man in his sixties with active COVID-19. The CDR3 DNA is TGTGCCAGCAGCCACCGGGACAGAATGCCCACCGGGGAGCTGTTTTTT. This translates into CASSHRDRMPTGELFF.